One sample yielded the 18 T cell receptor beta chains listed below, sequenced in a study of glioma-infiltrating T cells after dendritic cell vaccination. This table comes from immunoSEQ multiplex PCR, and its TCRdb copy is limited to in-frame clones, with some not included. The data contain 90,000 to 100,000 clones, 70% to 80% of them singletons. The sequenced sample was blood, obtained before dendritic cell vaccination. These receptors all come from a human donor with glioblastoma.

J is TRBJ1-1 and V is TRBV5-1; TRBD1 might be the D (5 bases). Germline-derived CDR1 and CDR2 are SGHRS and YFSETQ. This CDR3 has 15 residues. V lost 0 bases and J 6 bases, leaving 15 bases between the germline ends. This CDR3 reads CASSLGAGIHSEAFF. CDR3 bases: TGCGCCAGCAGCTTGGGGGCAGGGATACACTCTGAAGCTTTCTTT. The whole variable domain, filled in from reference TRBV5-1 and TRBJ1-1, reads KAGVTQTPRYLIKTRGQQVTLSCSPISGHRSVSWYQQTPGQGLQFLFEYFSETQRNKGNFPGRFSGRQFSNSRSEMNVSTLELGDSALYLCASSLGAGIHSEAFFGQGTRLTVV.

The V gene is TRBV19, the J gene TRBJ2-3; the match to TRBD2 covers 7 bases. The V and J ends lost 1 base and 2 bases, in that order; junction bases with no gene match: 6. CDR1 is LNHDA, CDR2 SQIVND, per germline (reference sequence). CDR3 length: 16 amino acids. The DNA for the CDR3 is TGTGCCAGTAGTATAGTTAGCGGGTGGTACACAGATACGCAGTATTTT. This sequence encodes CASSIVSGWYTDTQYF.

A remark on this clone: Germline and junction disagree at one end, which may indicate a read error. CDR3 region: CASSLLQAGGPLHF. The DNA for the CDR3 is TGTGCCAGCAGCTTATTACAGGCGGGAGGGCCGTTGCATTTT. The chain has TRBV6-5 and TRBJ2-3; 9 positions match TRBD2. This CDR3 comprises 14 residues. Germline V gives CDR1 MNHEY, CDR2 SVGAGI.

The V and J genes are TRBV10-3 and TRBJ1-2; the match to TRBD1 covers 9 bases. The CDR3 length is 15 residues. Germline lookup yields CDR1 ENHRY and CDR2 SYGVKD. Trimming cost V 0 bases and J 7 bases; bases outside gene matches: 6. In DNA form, the CDR3 reads TGTGCCATCAGTGAGTCCGGGACAGGGATCGTTGGCTACACCTTC. It specifies CAISESGTGIVGYTF.

V usage is TRBV27 and J usage is TRBJ2-7, with no clear D. The CDR3 runs to 13 residues. V lost 5 bases and J lost 4, with 12 bases in between. The germline V gene encodes CDR1 MNHEY and CDR2 SMNVEV (reference sequence). The CDR3 nucleotides are TGTGCCAGCAGTCCATCCCCCCAATACGAGCAGTACTTC. It yields the protein CASSPSPQYEQYF.

The V and J genes are TRBV2 and TRBJ2-1; 8 bases fit TRBD1. This CDR3 comprises 16 residues. Germline V gives CDR1 SNHLY, CDR2 FYNNEI. The V gene end was trimmed by 2 bases and the J gene end by 9 bases; junction bases not matched to a gene: 12. CDR3 protein: CASSESGRGRFSEQFF. CDR3 DNA: TGTGCCAGCAGTGAATCGGGCAGGGGGCGCTTCAGTGAGCAGTTCTTC.

The rearrangement joins TRBV29-1 to TRBJ2-5; the D gene is possibly TRBD1 (5 bases). The CDR3 has 13 residues. Trimming cost V 4 bases and J 4 bases, with 13 bases left between them. Looked up from germline, CDR1 is SQVTM and CDR2 is ANQGSEA. CDR3 DNA sequence: TGCAGCGTTGTCGGTGACAGCATAGAGACCCAGTACTTC. Protein: CSVVGDSIETQYF.

The sample holds a few counts of this clone. The chain links TRBV5-1 to TRBJ2-5; tentative D call: TRBD2 (6 bases). Germline V gene data show CDR1 as SGHRS and CDR2 as YFSETQ. The V and J ends lost 4 bases and 2 bases respectively, with 12 bases between them. The CDR3 has 14 residues. CDR3 amino acids: CASSRGLLQETQYF. The CDR3 nucleotides are TGCGCCAGCAGCAGGGGACTTTTACAAGAGACCCAGTACTTC.

CDR3 bases: TGTGCCAGCAGCAGCTATGCCGGGGAGCTGTTTTTT. Its translation: CASSSYAGELFF. The gene calls are TRBV11-3 and TRBJ2-2; D gene uncertain. CDR3 length: 12 amino acids. Trimming left V 5 bases short and J 6 bases short, with 7 bases between. CDR1 SGHNT and CDR2 YENEEA come from the germline V gene.

This clone was detected ten times or more. The chain recombines TRBV27 with TRBJ1-2, with TRBD1 matching 10 bases. With V trimmed by 3 bases and J by 1 base, 5 bases remained unmatched. Looked up from germline, CDR1 is MNHEY and CDR2 is SMNVEV (reference sequence). CDR3 length: 16 residues. The DNA for the CDR3 is TGTGCCAGCAGTTTGGGACAGGGGTCCCTTAACTATGGCTACACCTTC. It codes for CASSLGQGSLNYGYTF.

This sequence joins TRBV19 and TRBJ2-7, with TRBD1 matching over 8 bases. CDR3 length equals 17 residues. The germline CDR1 and CDR2 sequences are LNHDA and SQIVND (reference sequence). J lost 6 bases, V lost 3 bases, and 16 bases had no gene match. CDR3 loop: CASSMFGQGASATEQYF. In nucleotides, the CDR3 is TGTGCCAGTAGTATGTTTGGACAGGGAGCGTCCGCTACCGAGCAGTACTTC.

The rearrangement links TRBV6-5 to TRBJ1-3, with D possibly being TRBD1 (5 bases). This CDR3 has 14 amino acids. From germline, CDR1 is MNHEY and CDR2 SVGAGI. Trimming pared 6 bases from V and 0 bases from J, leaving 9 bases between. The CDR3 spells CASSRGTSGNTIYF. DNA of the CDR3: TGTGCCAGCAGCCGGGGGACCTCTGGAAACACCATATATTTT.

This chain links TRBV6-1 with TRBJ1-3; no firm D call. The germline CDR1 and CDR2 sequences are MNHNS and SASEGT. Trimming cost V 5 bases and J 1 base, with 12 bases left between them. This CDR3 contains 15 residues. CDR3 amino acids: CASSSVEGSGNTIYF. The CDR3 DNA follows: TGTGCCAGCAGTAGCGTCGAGGGATCTGGAAACACCATATATTTT.

The chain joins TRBV7-9 to TRBJ2-6; 8 bases align to TRBD2. This CDR3 spans 18 amino acids. Germline values: CDR1 SEHNR, CDR2 FQNEAQ (reference sequence). After removal of 2 bases from V and 0 bases from J, the junction contained 6 bases not matched to a gene. The CDR3 sequence: CASSLRGGISSGANVLTF. CDR3 coding DNA: TGTGCCAGCAGCTTACGGGGGGGCATCTCCTCTGGGGCCAACGTCCTGACTTTC.

The gene calls are TRBV5-1 and TRBJ2-7; TRBD2 matches at 12 bases. Germline assignment: CDR1 SGHRS and CDR2 YFSETQ. After removal of 3 bases from V and 0 bases from J, the junction contained 1 base not matched to a gene. This CDR3 has 15 residues. CDR3 residues: CASSSGLAGSYEQYF. CDR3 DNA: TGCGCCAGCAGCTCGGGACTAGCGGGCTCCTACGAGCAGTACTTC.

The rearrangement links TRBV6-1 to TRBJ1-1, with a weak D call TRBD1 (6 bases). The CDR3 runs to 14 residues. Trimming removed 3 bases from V and 2 bases from J, with 10 bases in between. In germline, CDR1 is MNHNS, CDR2 SASEGT. The CDR3 here is CASSDQGFNTEAFF. DNA of the CDR3: TGTGCCAGCAGTGACCAGGGGTTCAACACTGAAGCTTTCTTT.

This chain links TRBV11-2 with TRBJ2-1, with D possibly matching TRBD2 (5 bases). The CDR3 covers 18 residues. Trimming cost V 5 bases and J 3 bases, with 23 bases left between them. Germline lookup yields CDR1 SGHAT and CDR2 FQNNGV. For the CDR3, the DNA is TGTGCCAGCAGCATTGGATGGACTCAAGACCTAAACTACAATGAGCAGTTCTTC. It codes for CASSIGWTQDLNYNEQFF.

The V gene is TRBV7-3, the J gene TRBJ2-3; possibly TRBD2 for D (6 bases). The CDR3 has 16 residues. V lost 5 bases, J lost 2 bases, and 17 bases lay in between. Germline V gene data show CDR1 as SGHTA and CDR2 as FQGTGA. The CDR3 loop is CASSPAGHVLTDTQYF. CDR3 DNA: TGTGCCAGCAGCCCGGCGGGGCACGTCCTCACAGATACGCAGTATTTT.